A selection of T cell receptor beta chains follows, all from one sample in a study of T-cell reconstitution after alpha-beta-depleted transplantation in children. Using its own MiXCR run on the PCR reads, TCRdb lists one record per CDR3 protein. The sample shows about 830,000 distinct CDR3 sequences, roughly 15% of them seen only once. The specimen was PBMCs, mostly from graft donor cells, collected 360 days after TCRalphabeta/CD19-depleted stem cell transplant. The receptor set was obtained from a male patient under 18 who had a stem cell transplant for acute lymphoblastic leukemia, so the T cells may come from the graft donor. Each CDR3 is given with its conserved first and last residue. Each record gives: J gene, V gene, CDR3 protein.

J: TRBJ2-1; V: TRBV20-1; CDR3: CSAPRAGAGNEQFF
J: TRBJ1-1; V: TRBV5-1; CDR3: CASSLARVLGNTEAFF
J: TRBJ2-1; V: TRBV29-1; CDR3: CSVAPHVSGSFSYNEQFF
J: TRBJ2-7; V: TRBV10-3; CDR3: CATNTGQYVEQYF
J: TRBJ2-7; V: TRBV7-3; CDR3: CASSLSGGAAYEQYF
J: TRBJ1-5; V: TRBV12-3/TRBV12-4; CDR3: CASSTGIFQPQHF
J: TRBJ2-5; V: TRBV9; CDR3: CASSVPGETQYF
J: TRBJ2-7; V: TRBV7-9; CDR3: CASNPGTVYEQYF
J: TRBJ1-3; V: TRBV20-1; CDR3: CSASVIGNTIYF
J: TRBJ2-1; V: TRBV24-1; CDR3: CATSDFAREGYNEQFF
J: TRBJ2-1; V: TRBV7-8; CDR3: CASSLISKREDEQFF
J: TRBJ2-1; V: TRBV7-3; CDR3: CASSLTSSPPSSYNEQFF
J: TRBJ2-1; V: TRBV6-1; CDR3: CASSPVGRPDEQFF
J: TRBJ2-3; V: TRBV5-1; CDR3: CASSLWDLRDTQYF
J: TRBJ2-3; V: TRBV5-1; CDR3: CASSPDRGLSTDTQYF
J: TRBJ1-1; V: TRBV7-9; CDR3: CASSSRGGVINAEAFF
J: TRBJ2-1; V: TRBV15; CDR3: CATSSGLAAYNEQFF
J: TRBJ2-7; V: TRBV12-3/TRBV12-4; CDR3: CASSPRGAARYEQYF
J: TRBJ1-1; V: TRBV5-5; CDR3: CASSLAANLNTEAFF
J: TRBJ2-5; V: TRBV6-2/TRBV6-3; CDR3: CASSYSIEKTQYF
J: TRBJ2-1; V: TRBV27; CDR3: CASSLSVAGTGEQFF
J: TRBJ2-7; V: TRBV20-1; CDR3: CSARGGAGGDYEQYF
J: TRBJ1-2; V: TRBV11-2; CDR3: CASSSLVIRGLSNYGYTF
J: TRBJ2-7; V: TRBV27; CDR3: CASSPGTTVSEQYF
J: TRBJ2-7; V: TRBV27; CDR3: CASSLSIWQASPYEQYF
J: TRBJ2-1; V: TRBV27; CDR3: CASRLAGVAYNEQFF
J: TRBJ2-2; V: TRBV30; CDR3: CAWSGRTGRVLFF
J: TRBJ1-5; V: TRBV5-1; CDR3: CASSVGYDGSNQPQHF
J: TRBJ2-1; V: TRBV11-2; CDR3: CASSLDAQPNEQFF
J: TRBJ1-2; V: TRBV20-1; CDR3: CSARVGTGDGGYTF
J: TRBJ2-3; V: TRBV29-1; CDR3: CSVTRGSTDTQYF
J: TRBJ2-3; V: TRBV5-1; CDR3: CASSLVVTDTQYF
J: TRBJ2-5; V: TRBV12-3/TRBV12-4; CDR3: CASGGGETQYF
J: TRBJ1-1; V: TRBV5-1; CDR3: CASSSTRALNTEAFF
J: TRBJ2-7; V: TRBV10-3; CDR3: CAISVDRPPYEQYF
J: TRBJ1-1; V: TRBV6-1; CDR3: CASSAGQVANTEAFF
J: TRBJ2-2; V: TRBV11-3; CDR3: CASSLGRASTGELFF
J: TRBJ2-1; V: TRBV7-3; CDR3: CASSLIGLYNEQFF
J: TRBJ2-7; V: TRBV12-3/TRBV12-4; CDR3: CASSVHWEQYF
J: TRBJ2-5; V: TRBV9; CDR3: CASSGPDVAAGETQYF
J: TRBJ2-4; V: TRBV6-4; CDR3: CATLRDIGGKNIQYF
J: TRBJ1-5; V: TRBV21-1; CDR3: CASLSWGDNQPQHF
J: TRBJ1-3; V: TRBV7-6; CDR3: CASSLASNRDSYENTIYF
J: TRBJ2-2; V: TRBV5-1; CDR3: CASSSRQGAANTGELFF
J: TRBJ2-1; V: TRBV4-2; CDR3: CASSQEPGQGIYEQFF
J: TRBJ2-1; V: TRBV12-3/TRBV12-4; CDR3: CASSSGVEKFF
J: TRBJ2-2; V: TRBV30; CDR3: CAWSPIPGELFF
J: TRBJ1-3; V: TRBV5-1; CDR3: CASSLADGSGNTIYF
J: TRBJ2-7; V: TRBV12-3/TRBV12-4; CDR3: CASSLRGPMAYEQYF
J: TRBJ2-1; V: TRBV5-1; CDR3: CASSLATGSSYNEQFF